This T cell receptor beta chain was recovered during a study of PD-1 blockade in classical Hodgkin lymphoma. Looking at the study overall: The nivolumab dose that patients received was 3 mg/kg, given intravenously every 2 weeks.

The CDR3 has 15 amino acids. Germline V CDR1 and CDR2: MNHEY, SVGAGI. V lost 0 bases and J 3 bases, leaving 9 bases between the germline ends. Turning to this clone: Its antigen is not identified.

TCRdb keeps only in-frame clones here, not all; method: immunoSEQ multiplex PCR. This table has around 28,000 clones, approximately 70% appearing once. Regarding the study as a whole: Those achieving complete response showed baseline diversity like newly diagnosed patients. It was reported that newly diagnosed patients had less baseline TCR diversity than healthy donors. It was CD4+ TCR diversity, not CD8+, that rose significantly by C4D1.

Every single patient, without exception, relapsed after autologous stem cell transplantation, and brentuximab vedotin exposure varied. The chain uses TRBV6-5 and TRBJ1-5, with D maybe TRBD1 (5 bases). The receptor was derived from a human donor with classical Hodgkin lymphoma. Here the sequenced sample was peripheral blood mononuclear cells (PBMCs), taken before the second cycle of nivolumab. The CDR3 spells CASSYSDSPNQPQHF. CDR3 nucleotide sequence: TGTGCCAGCAGTTACTCTGACAGTCCCAATCAGCCCCAGCATTTT.